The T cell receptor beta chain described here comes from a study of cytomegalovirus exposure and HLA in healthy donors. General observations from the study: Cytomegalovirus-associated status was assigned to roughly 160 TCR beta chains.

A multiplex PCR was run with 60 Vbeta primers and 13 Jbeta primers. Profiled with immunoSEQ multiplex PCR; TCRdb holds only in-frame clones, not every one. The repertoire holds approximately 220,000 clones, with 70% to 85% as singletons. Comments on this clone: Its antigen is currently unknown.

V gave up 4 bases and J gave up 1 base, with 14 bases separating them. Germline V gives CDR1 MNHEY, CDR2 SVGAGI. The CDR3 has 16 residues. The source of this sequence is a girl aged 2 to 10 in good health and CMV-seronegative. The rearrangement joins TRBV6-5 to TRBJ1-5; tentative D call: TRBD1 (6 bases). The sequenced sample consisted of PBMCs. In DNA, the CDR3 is TGTGCCAGCAGTTCCGGGGGGCGCGTCAGCAATCAGCCCCAGCATTTT. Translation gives CASSSGGRVSNQPQHF.